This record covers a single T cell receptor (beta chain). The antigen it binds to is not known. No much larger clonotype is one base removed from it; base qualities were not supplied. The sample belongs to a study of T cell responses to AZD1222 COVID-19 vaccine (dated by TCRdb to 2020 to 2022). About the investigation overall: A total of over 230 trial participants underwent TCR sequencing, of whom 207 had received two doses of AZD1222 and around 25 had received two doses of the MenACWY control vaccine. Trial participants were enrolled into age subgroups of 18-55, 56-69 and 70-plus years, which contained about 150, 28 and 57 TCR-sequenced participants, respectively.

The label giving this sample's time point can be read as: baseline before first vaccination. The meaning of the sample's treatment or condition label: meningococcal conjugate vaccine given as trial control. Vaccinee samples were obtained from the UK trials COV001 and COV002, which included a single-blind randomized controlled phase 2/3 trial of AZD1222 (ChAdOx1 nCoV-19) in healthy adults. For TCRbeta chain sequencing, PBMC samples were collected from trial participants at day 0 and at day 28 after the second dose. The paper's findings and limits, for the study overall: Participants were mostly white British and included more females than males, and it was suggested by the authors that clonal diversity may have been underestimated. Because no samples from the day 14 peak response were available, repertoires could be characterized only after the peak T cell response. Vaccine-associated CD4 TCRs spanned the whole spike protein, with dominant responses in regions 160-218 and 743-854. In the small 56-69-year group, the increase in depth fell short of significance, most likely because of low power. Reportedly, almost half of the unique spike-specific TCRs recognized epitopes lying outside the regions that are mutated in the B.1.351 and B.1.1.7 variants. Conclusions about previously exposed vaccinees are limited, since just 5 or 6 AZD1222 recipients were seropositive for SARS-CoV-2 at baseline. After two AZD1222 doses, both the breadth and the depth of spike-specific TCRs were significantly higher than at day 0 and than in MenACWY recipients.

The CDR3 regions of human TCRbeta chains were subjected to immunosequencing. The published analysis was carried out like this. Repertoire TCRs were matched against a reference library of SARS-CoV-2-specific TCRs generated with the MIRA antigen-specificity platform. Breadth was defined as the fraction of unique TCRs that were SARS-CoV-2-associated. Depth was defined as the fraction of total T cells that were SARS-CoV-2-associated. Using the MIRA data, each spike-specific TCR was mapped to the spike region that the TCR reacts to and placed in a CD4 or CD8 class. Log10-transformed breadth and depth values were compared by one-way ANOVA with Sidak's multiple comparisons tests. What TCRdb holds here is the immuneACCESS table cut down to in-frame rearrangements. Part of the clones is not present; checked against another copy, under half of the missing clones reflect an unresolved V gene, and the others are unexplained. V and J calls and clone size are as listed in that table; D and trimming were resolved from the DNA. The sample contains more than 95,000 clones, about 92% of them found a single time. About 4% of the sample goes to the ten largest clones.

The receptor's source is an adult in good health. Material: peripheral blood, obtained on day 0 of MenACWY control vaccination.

The DNA sequence follows: TGTGCCAGCAGTTTGATCCAGCGGGTCACCGGGGAGCTGTTTTTT. This encodes CASSLIQRVTGELFF. The sequence is built from TRBV27 and TRBJ2-2; TRBD2 is possibly the D segment (6 matching bases). Counted from cysteine to phenylalanine, this CDR3 has 15 amino acids. Solely the CDR3 DNA is kept, with 45 bases framed from the first base. The germline V gene (reference sequence) yields MNHEY for CDR1 and SMNVEV for CDR2. V is cut by 3 bases and J by 4 bases, and the space between the germline ends is 12 bases.